Presented here are 18 T cell receptor beta chains from one specimen sequenced in a study of blood T cell repertoires in COVID-19. Some clones are missing from TCRdb's copy, which holds only in-frame ones; the method was immunoSEQ multiplex PCR. The sample holds 120,000 to 150,000 clones, roughly 86% seen once. The sample consisted of peripheral blood. The receptors were sampled from a woman in her forties or fifties with acute or convalescent COVID-19.

The rearrangement links TRBV7-9 to TRBJ2-3; D gene ambiguous. The germline V gene encodes CDR1 SEHNR and CDR2 FQNEAQ (reference sequence). The CDR3 consists of 14 residues. The V end was cut by 8 bases, the J end by 4 bases, with 16 bases between. As DNA, the CDR3 is TGTGCCAGCCGTTCGCCGAGTTCATCAGATACGCAGTATTTT. Encoded protein: CASRSPSSSDTQYF.

This rearrangement joins TRBV9 to TRBJ2-1; 14 bases agree with TRBD2. The germline V gene has CDR1 SGDLS and CDR2 YYNGEE. The CDR3 has 19 amino acids. With V trimmed by 4 bases and J by 5 bases, 14 bases remained unmatched. The DNA for the CDR3 is TGTGCCAGCAGCAAGATACCTGGGACTAGCGGGAGAAGCGACAATGAGCAGTTCTTC. Protein product: CASSKIPGTSGRSDNEQFF.

Here the CDR3 DNA reads TGTGCCAGCAGGGGGACAGGGGTAAGCTACGAGCAGTACTTC. Its translation: CASRGTGVSYEQYF. V and J are TRBV27 and TRBJ2-7, with TRBD1 matching over 10 bases. V was pared by 6 bases and J by 3 bases, with 5 bases of the junction left unmatched. CDR3 length equals 14 residues. Germline V gives CDR1 MNHEY, CDR2 SMNVEV (reference sequence).

Here the CDR3 DNA reads TGTGCCAGCAGCCAAGAGTACAGCGGCCTAGCCAAAAACATTCAGTACTTC. Translated, it gives CASSQEYSGLAKNIQYF. This chain connects TRBV14 to TRBJ2-4; tentative D call: TRBD2 (5 bases). The CDR3 has 17 amino acids. Germline values: CDR1 SGHDN, CDR2 FVKESK. The V end was cut by 0 bases, the J end by 0 bases, with 12 bases between. Full variable domain (rest looked up from reference TRBV14 and TRBJ2-4): EAGVTQFPSHSVIEKGQTVTLRCDPISGHDNLYWYRRVMGKEIKFLLHFVKESKQDESGMPNNRFLAERTGGTYSTLKVQPAELEDSGVYFCASSQEYSGLAKNIQYFGAGTRLSVL.

CDR3 bases: TGTGCCATCGGGACAGGGGGCTACGAGCAGTACTTC. Protein product: CAIGTGGYEQYF. V usage is TRBV10-3 and J usage is TRBJ2-7; 11 bases match TRBD1. Looked up from germline, CDR1 is ENHRY and CDR2 is SYGVKD. The CDR3 totals 12 residues. J lost 3 bases, V lost 8 bases, and 0 bases had no gene match.

The V call is TRBV30, the J call TRBJ1-5; D remains ambiguous. With 0 bases removed from V and 6 bases from J, the gap between germline ends came to 12 bases. CDR1 GTSNPN and CDR2 SVGIG come from the germline V gene (reference sequence). This CDR3 is built from 14 residues. The CDR3 here is CAWSVLGLAQPQHF. DNA of the CDR3: TGTGCCTGGAGTGTACTAGGTCTCGCTCAGCCCCAGCATTTT.

This rearrangement joins TRBV18 to TRBJ2-3, with 12 bases that match TRBD2. CDR3 size: 16 residues. V lost 3 bases, J lost 6 bases, and 7 bases stayed unmatched. Per the germline V gene, CDR1 is KGHSH and CDR2 is LQKENI. The CDR3 sequence: CASSPTTSGGLDTQYF. The DNA for the CDR3 is TGTGCCAGCTCACCGACGACTAGCGGGGGACTCGATACGCAGTATTTT.

The CDR3 reads CASSSPGGRDNGYTF. CDR3 bases: TGTGCCAGCAGCTCCCCCGGCGGGCGGGATAATGGCTACACCTTC. V gene TRBV27 combines with J gene TRBJ1-2; D ambiguous. The CDR3 sequence is 15 residues long. Between the trimmed V and J ends, which lost 6 bases and 6 bases, there was a span of 20 bases. Germline values: CDR1 MNHEY, CDR2 SMNVEV (reference sequence).

This sequence joins TRBV27 and TRBJ1-6; no clear D. This CDR3 contains 15 residues. Germline CDR1 MNHEY, CDR2 SMNVEV (reference sequence). Trimming cost V 5 bases and J 0 bases, with 8 bases left between them. The CDR3 here is CASSALSSYNSPLHF. The CDR3 nucleotides read TGTGCCAGCAGTGCTTTGAGCTCCTATAATTCACCCCTCCACTTT.

V gene TRBV19 combines with J gene TRBJ1-2; possible D gene TRBD1, 5 bases. Trimming removed 3 bases at V and 3 bases at J, with 8 bases between. There are 13 residues in the CDR3. CDR1 and CDR2 from the germline V gene are LNHDA and SQIVND (reference sequence). The CDR3 reads CASSIRADYGYTF. Written as DNA, the CDR3 is TGTGCCAGTAGTATCAGGGCGGACTATGGCTACACCTTC.

V gene TRBV12-3 or TRBV12-4 combines with J gene TRBJ1-1; the D is unclear. This CDR3 is 12 amino acids long. V was trimmed by 5 bases and J by 1 base, leaving 5 bases between them. CDR3 residues: CASSHGNTEAFF. In nucleotides, the CDR3 is TGTGCCAGCAGTCACGGGAACACTGAAGCTTTCTTT.

The J gene is TRBJ1-4, the V gene TRBV19; 7 nucleotides line up with TRBD1. V was clipped by 6 bases and J by 4 bases; unmatched bases: 5. CDR1 is LNHDA and CDR2 is SQIVND in the germline V gene (reference sequence). This CDR3 contains 14 residues. In DNA, the CDR3 is TGTGCCAGTAGCAGGGGACAGAATAATGAAAAACTGTTTTTT. Its protein is CASSRGQNNEKLFF.

The rearrangement joins TRBV2 to TRBJ2-1, with TRBD2 identical over 10 bases. Germline V gene lookup returns CDR1 SNHLY and CDR2 FYNNEI. Germline trimming cut 10 bases from V and 5 bases from J; bases unmatched to any gene: 11. This CDR3 spans 15 amino acids. The CDR3 sequence is CATKGRAGGDNEQFF. The CDR3 region has the DNA TGTGCCACTAAAGGGAGAGCGGGAGGGGACAATGAGCAGTTCTTC.

This chain joins TRBV27 and TRBJ2-5; 7 nucleotides line up with TRBD2. With V trimmed by 6 bases and J by 1 base, 14 bases remained unmatched. The CDR3 has 17 residues. From germline, CDR1 is MNHEY and CDR2 SMNVEV (reference sequence). The CDR3 DNA is TGTGCCAGCAGCCCTTGGGCAGGTCTAGCGGTCCAAGAGACCCAGTACTTC. This gives the protein CASSPWAGLAVQETQYF.

The CDR3 DNA reads as TGTGCCACCAGTGACGACAGGGGGCCGGGAAACACCATATATTTT. This translates into CATSDDRGPGNTIYF. This chain links TRBV24-1 with TRBJ1-3; 10 bases agree with TRBD1. This CDR3 comprises 15 residues. Germline CDR1 KGHDR, CDR2 SFDVKD. The J segment lost 4 bases and the V segment lost 4 bases, leaving 3 bases of the junction unmatched.

The genes are TRBV10-3 and TRBJ2-3; D possibly corresponds to TRBD1 (6 bases). Germline V CDR1 and CDR2: ENHRY, SYGVKD. The CDR3 has 14 amino acids. V gave up 4 bases and J gave up 2 bases, with 10 bases separating them. CDR3 residues: CAISGTDYTDTQYF. The CDR3 DNA reads TGTGCCATCAGTGGGACAGACTACACAGATACGCAGTATTTT.

This clone was detected once. The CDR3 sequence is CAISGTGMNTEAFF. CDR3 nucleotides: TGTGCCATCAGCGGGACAGGGATGAACACTGAAGCTTTCTTT. The chain recombines TRBV10-3 with TRBJ1-1; 9 positions agree with TRBD1. V shed 6 bases and J 0 bases; nucleotides not matched to a gene: 2. The germline gives CDR1 ENHRY, CDR2 SYGVKD. The CDR3 has 14 amino acids.

The gene calls are TRBV29-1 and TRBJ1-1; 8 bases line up with TRBD1. Germline V gives CDR1 SQVTM, CDR2 ANQGSEA. With V trimmed by 5 bases and J by 0 bases, 2 bases remained unmatched. The CDR3 consists of 13 residues. The CDR3 spells CSVQGALNTEAFF. For the CDR3, the DNA is TGCAGCGTTCAGGGGGCCCTGAACACTGAAGCTTTCTTT.